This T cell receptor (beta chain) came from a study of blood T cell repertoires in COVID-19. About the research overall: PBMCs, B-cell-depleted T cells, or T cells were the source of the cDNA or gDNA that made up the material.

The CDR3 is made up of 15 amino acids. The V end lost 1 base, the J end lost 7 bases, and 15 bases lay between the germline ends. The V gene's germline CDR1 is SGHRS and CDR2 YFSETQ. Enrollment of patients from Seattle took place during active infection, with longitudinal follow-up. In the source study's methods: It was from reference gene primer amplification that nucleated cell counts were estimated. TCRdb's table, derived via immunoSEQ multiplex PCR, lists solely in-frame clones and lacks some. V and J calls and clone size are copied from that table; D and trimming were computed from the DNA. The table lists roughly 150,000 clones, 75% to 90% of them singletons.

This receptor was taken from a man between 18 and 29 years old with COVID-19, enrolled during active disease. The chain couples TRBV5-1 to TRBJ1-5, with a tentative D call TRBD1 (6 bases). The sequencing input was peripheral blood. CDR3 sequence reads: CASSLTTGPRQPQHF. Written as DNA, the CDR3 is TGCGCCAGCAGCTTGACGACAGGCCCCAGACAGCCCCAGCATTTT.